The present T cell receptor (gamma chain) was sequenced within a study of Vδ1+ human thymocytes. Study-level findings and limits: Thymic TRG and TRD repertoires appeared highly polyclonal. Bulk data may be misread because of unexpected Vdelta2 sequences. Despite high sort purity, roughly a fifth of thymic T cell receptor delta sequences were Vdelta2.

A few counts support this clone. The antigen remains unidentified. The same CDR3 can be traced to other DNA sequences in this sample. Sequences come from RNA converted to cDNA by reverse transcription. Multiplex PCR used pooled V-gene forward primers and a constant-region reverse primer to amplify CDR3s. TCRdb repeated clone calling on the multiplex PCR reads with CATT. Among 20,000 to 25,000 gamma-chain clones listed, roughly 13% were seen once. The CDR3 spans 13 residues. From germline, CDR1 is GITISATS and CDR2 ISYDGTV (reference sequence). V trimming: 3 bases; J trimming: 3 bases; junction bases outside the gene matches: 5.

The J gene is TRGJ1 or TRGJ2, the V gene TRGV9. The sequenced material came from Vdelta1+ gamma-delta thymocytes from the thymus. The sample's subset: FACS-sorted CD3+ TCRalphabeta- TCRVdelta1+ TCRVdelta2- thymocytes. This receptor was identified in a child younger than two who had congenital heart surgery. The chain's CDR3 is CALWESSYYKKLF. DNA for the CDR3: TGTGCCTTGTGGGAGTCCTCTTATTATAAGAAACTCTTT.